The 10 T cell receptor beta chains reported below all come from one sample, sequenced in a study of shared clonotypes between healthy human individuals. Measured with immunoSEQ multiplex PCR; TCRdb has only the in-frame clones, and not every one. The repertoire includes just over 2,000,000 clones, 95% of them detected once, and 0.1% to 0.15% sits in the top ten. Input material: naive CD4+ T cells sorted from blood. Subset in this sample: CD45RA+ positively selected. Receptors were obtained from a man younger than 35 in good health.

The J gene is TRBJ1-2, the V gene TRBV7-8; the match to TRBD1 covers 10 bases. Germline trimming cut 5 bases from V and 10 bases from J; bases unmatched to any gene: 10. This CDR3 region has 14 residues. Germline assignment: CDR1 SGHVS and CDR2 FQNEAQ. CDR3 bases: TGTGCCAGCAGCAAAGTCCGGGACAGGGGAGACTACACCTTC. This gives the protein CASSKVRDRGDYTF.

With regard to this clone: This CDR3 is also generated by other DNA sequences in the sample. This chain connects TRBV7-9 to TRBJ1-5; 9 positions match TRBD1. J lost 4 bases, V lost 4 bases, and 5 bases had no gene match. The germline V gene has CDR1 SEHNR and CDR2 FQNEAQ (reference sequence). The length of the CDR3 is 15 residues. For the CDR3, the DNA is TGTGCCAGCAGCTCAGGGACAGGGAGTAATCAGCCCCAGCATTTT. As protein: CASSSGTGSNQPQHF.

The V call is TRBV10-3, the J call TRBJ1-5; a possible D gene is TRBD1 (5 bases). CDR3 size: 14 residues. The germline V gene has CDR1 ENHRY and CDR2 SYGVKD. V was cut by 6 bases and J by 9 bases, with 18 bases left in between. This CDR3 reads CAISDTGGVPPQHF. CDR3 nucleotide sequence: TGTGCCATCAGCGATACCGGGGGAGTTCCGCCCCAGCATTTT.

The chain recombines TRBV19 with TRBJ1-6; TRBD1 matches at 7 bases. The CDR3 runs 13 residues. Germline CDR1 is LNHDA and CDR2 is SQIVND (reference sequence). The J segment lost 10 bases and the V segment lost 8 bases, leaving 8 bases of the junction unmatched. The CDR3 spells CASRTGEGSPLHF. The CDR3 DNA sequence: TGTGCCAGTCGGACAGGCGAGGGATCACCCCTCCACTTT. Supplemented by reference TRBV19 and TRBJ1-6, the full variable domain reads DGGITQSPKYLFRKEGQNVTLSCEQNLNHDAMYWYRQDPGQGLRLIYYSQIVNDFQKGDIAEGYSVSREKKESFPLTVTSAQKNPTAFYLCASRTGEGSPLHFGNGTRLTVT.

As regards this clone: The sample contains more than one DNA sequence encoding this CDR3. The chain joins TRBV5-1 to TRBJ2-3; D is perhaps TRBD2 (6 bases). The germline CDR1 and CDR2 sequences are SGHRS and YFSETQ. V lost 2 bases to trimming and J lost 1 base, with 11 bases between them. This CDR3 is 15 amino acids long. Here the CDR3 DNA reads TGCGCCAGCAGCTTCCGGACGGGGGGCACAGATACGCAGTATTTT. This sequence encodes CASSFRTGGTDTQYF.

The chain carries TRBV7-9 and TRBJ2-3; the D is unclear. CDR1 SEHNR and CDR2 FQNEAQ come from the germline V gene (reference sequence). The CDR3 loop spans 15 amino acids. Trimming removed 5 bases from V and 0 bases from J, with 12 bases in between. The CDR3 reads CASSPEWRSTDTQYF. DNA for the CDR3: TGTGCCAGCAGCCCCGAGTGGCGGAGCACAGATACGCAGTATTTT.

The chain is built from TRBV30 and TRBJ2-7, with 9 bases fitting TRBD1. The CDR3 consists of 15 residues. J lost 6 bases, V lost 0 bases, and 9 bases had no gene match. Germline V gene sequence: CDR1 GTSNPN, CDR2 SVGIG (reference sequence). The CDR3 nucleotides are TGTGCCTGGAGTGTACGGGACAGGGTAAAGCTCGAGCAGTACTTC. Residues: CAWSVRDRVKLEQYF. Full variable domain (remainder filled in from reference TRBV30 and TRBJ2-7): SQTIHQWPATLVQPVGSPLSLECTVEGTSNPNLYWYRQAAGRGLQLLFYSVGIGQISSEVPQNLSASRPQDRQFILSSKKLLLSDSGFYLCAWSVRDRVKLEQYFGPGTRLTVT.

The rearrangement links TRBV29-1 to TRBJ2-1; D assignment may be TRBD1 or TRBD2 (7 bases each). The CDR3 loop spans 11 amino acids. Germline V gene data show CDR1 as SQVTM and CDR2 as ANQGSEA. Between the trimmed V and J ends, which lost 5 bases and 12 bases, there was a span of 14 bases. The CDR3 is CSVTGEGRQFF. CDR3 in DNA: TGCAGCGTTACAGGGGAGGGAAGGCAGTTCTTC.

The chain joins TRBV28 to TRBJ1-2; TRBD1 might be the D (5 bases). V was trimmed by 10 bases and J by 4 bases, leaving 13 bases between them. Germline-derived CDR1 and CDR2 are MDHEN and SYDVKM. The CDR3 has 12 residues. The CDR3 sequence: CATQTATYGYTF. The CDR3 DNA sequence: TGTGCCACACAGACAGCTACCTATGGCTACACCTTC.

The V call is TRBV7-9, the J call TRBJ2-7, with 12 positions matching TRBD2. The J segment lost 2 bases and the V segment lost 5 bases, leaving 4 bases of the junction unmatched. CDR3 size: 15 residues. The V gene's germline CDR1 is SEHNR and CDR2 FQNEAQ (reference sequence). Here the CDR3 DNA reads TGTGCCAGCAGCATTCGGACTAGCGGGACCTACGAGCAGTACTTC. As protein: CASSIRTSGTYEQYF.